This T cell receptor (beta chain) was sequenced for a study of T cell repertoires in cytomegalovirus infection. TCRdb re-called the reads with MiXCR, one entry per CDR3 protein. The sample contains roughly 340,000 distinct CDR3 sequences, just under 30% of which appear only once. CDR1 and CDR2 from the germline V gene are DFQATT and SNEGSKA (reference sequence). The CDR3 is 15 residues long. V lost 4 bases, J lost 2 bases, and 15 bases lay in between. This clonotype was seen a few times. The target antigen is unknown. The material was cultured PBMCs, obtained from culture after CMV antigen stimulation. The chain has TRBV20-1 and TRBJ1-5; D remains ambiguous. This receptor was obtained from a human donor in good health (CMV status not recorded). Some clones in this sample may be carry-over from other donors' samples. This CDR3 is CSAIISPWGNQPQHF. Written as DNA, the CDR3 is TGCAGTGCTATTATCTCCCCCTGGGGCAATCAGCCCCAGCATTTT.